The sequence of this T cell receptor (beta chain) was determined in a study of blood T cell repertoires in COVID-19 (dated by TCRdb to 2020 to 2022). For the wider study: Samples covering the acute and convalescent phases of COVID-19 were provided by collaborators in the United States, Italy and Spain. The material from the prospective study consisted of cDNA or gDNA derived from T cells, B-cell-depleted T cells, or PBMCs. Deeply sampled blood TCRbeta repertoires from subjects exposed to, actively infected with, or recovered from COVID-19 were included in the dataset. The repertoires were released in a freely available public database meant as a resource for research on the immune response to SARS-CoV-2. Samples were obtained from the ongoing ImmuneRACE study (first 160 participants) and from 1,254 subjects provided by 6 global collaborators. A de-identified subject ID, COVID-19 status, age in years and sex were almost always included in the sample metadata. Where available, HLA class I and class II types were taken from metadata supplied by the sample provider and were not determined by assay-based typing. The paper's findings and limits, for the study overall: How much clinical and demographic metadata was included differed by source and by participant, and the metadata was provided uncurated.

TCRbeta CDR3 regions were amplified from genomic DNA by means of the immunoSEQ Assay, a bias-controlled multiplex PCR. The paper's processing steps were these. Within the assay, amplification of reference gene primers was used to estimate how many nucleated cells each sample contained. Sequence reads were collapsed and filtered to measure the absolute abundance of every unique TCRbeta CDR3 rearrangement. Productive Simpson clonality was computed per sample as the square root of Simpson's diversity index over productive rearrangements. Not all clones reach the TCRdb copy of this immuneACCESS table, which keeps in-frame sequences only. Checked studies attribute under half of the gap to unresolved V genes and leave the rest unexplained. V, J and clone size were drawn from that table, and D and trimming were deduced from the DNA. This sample holds approximately 71,000 clones; about 74% were observed only once. The ten largest clones represent 20% to 25% of the sample.

The collaborating institutions used their own protocols to collect whole blood in K2EDTA tubes. For TCRbeta analysis, collaborator samples were shipped as frozen whole blood, as isolated PBMCs, or as DNA extracted from either sample type. Note on this clone: This clone's antigen is unknown. Base qualities are not recorded, but no much larger clone differs from it by a single base.

Spanning cysteine to phenylalanine, the CDR3 consists of 12 amino acids. The kept DNA is CDR3 alone, 36 bases in frame from the first base. In the germline V gene, CDR1 corresponds to KGHDR and CDR2 to SFDVKD. Trimming removed 4 bases from V and 6 bases from J, leaving 6 bases between the germline ends. This sequence uses TRBV24-1 and TRBJ1-5; the D gene is not confidently resolved. Specimen: peripheral blood. The receptor comes from a human donor in a cohort sampled during active COVID-19. This receptor carries the CDR3 CATSDGGQPQHF. Here is the DNA: TGTGCCACCAGTGACGGTGGTCAGCCCCAGCATTTT.